The sequence of this TCR beta chain was determined in a study of T-cell memory formation after mild COVID-19. Study findings and constraints: CD4/CD8 balance held among clones contracting day 15 to 85, and later expanders leaned CD4+. Some SARS-CoV-2-responding clones were already detected in memory before infection. Most CD4+ clones that shrank were in CM and EM, while CD8+ ones turned up in EMRA.

The CDR3 consists of 15 residues. The V gene end was trimmed by 0 bases and the J gene end by 5 bases; junction bases not matched to a gene: 3. The germline gives CDR1 SGHTA, CDR2 FQGNSA. This clonotype was seen repeatedly, ten times or more. The antigen is not known. A 5'RACE reaction primed in the constant segment made cDNA libraries of TCR alpha and TCR beta, and these carried sample barcodes and UMIs. MiXCR, run by TCRdb on the 5' RACE reads, gives a single entry per CDR3 protein. The table lists fewer than 30,000 distinct CDR3 sequences, approximately 12% of them singletons. The sample comprised PBMCs or a T cell subset sorted from them (not recorded which). The receptor's source is an adult woman who had mild COVID-19 (a few samples of this study predate the infection). Cell type and time point are not known. The V and J genes are TRBV7-2 and TRBJ2-7; the match to TRBD1 covers 11 bases. The DNA of the CDR3 is TGTGCCAGCAGCTTAGCGCGGACAGGGGGCGACGAGCAGTACTTC. Residues: CASSLARTGGDEQYF.